This T cell receptor beta chain was captured by sequencing in a study of shared clonotypes between healthy human individuals. CDR1 and CDR2 (germline): LNHDA, SQIVND (reference sequence). Germline trimming cut 5 bases from V and 5 bases from J; bases unmatched to any gene: 2. The CDR3 contains 14 residues. The study used approximately 90 million PBMCs per unsorted sample for genomic DNA. Sequenced by immunoSEQ multiplex PCR; TCRdb stores in-frame clones only, minus some. The sample records hundreds of thousands of clones, over 60% being singletons. The sample taken for sequencing was PBMCs. This receptor was obtained from a woman aged 40 to 50 in good health. Some clones in this sample may be carry-over from other donors' samples. This chain connects TRBV19 to TRBJ2-4; TRBD2 agrees at 11 bases. The CDR3 DNA reads TGTGCCAGTAGTTGGGGACTAGCGGAAAACATTCAGTACTTC. It translates to CASSWGLAENIQYF.